This T cell receptor beta chain comes out of a study of blood T cell repertoires in COVID-19. Study-wide background: The United States, Italy and Spain supplied acute and convalescent COVID-19 samples.

This CDR3 is 13 amino acids long. The V end lost 5 bases, the J end lost 7 bases, and 14 bases lay between the germline ends. In the authors' methods: Researchers report that nucleated cell counts were estimated from reference gene primer amplification. The protocol was immunoSEQ multiplex PCR, while the TCRdb copy is restricted to in-frame clones and leaves out a portion. That table is the source of V, J and clone size, and D and trimming were worked out from the DNA. The repertoire consists of a few hundred thousand clones, with 80% to 90% occurring once and the leading ten covering over 1%. The clonotype originates from a man between 40 and 49 years old with acute or convalescent COVID-19. Sequencing used peripheral blood. V gene TRBV12-3 or TRBV12-4 combines with J gene TRBJ1-1, with D perhaps TRBD1 (5 bases). CDR3 coding DNA: TGTGCCAGCAGTGAAGACCCCGGGGGTGAAGCTTTCTTT. This sequence encodes CASSEDPGGEAFF.